The clone carrying this T cell receptor beta chain has just a few counts. Antigen specificity is unknown. This sample was included in a study of blood T cells in healthy people across ages. On the study more broadly: Capture by template switching was about one barcoded beta molecule per two T cells. Notes on the study in general: Roughly linear declines in TCR beta diversity per million T cells occurred with age.

Alongside a J-beta primer mix, a sample-barcoded 5' primer served in a second PCR lasting about 7 to 11 cycles. The authors tagged each cDNA molecule using a template-switch adaptor with 12 random nucleotides. TCRdb itself ran the 5' RACE reads through MiXCR, one entry per CDR3 protein. The data contain nearly 800,000 distinct CDR3 sequences, roughly 25% of them singletons. CDR1 and CDR2 from the germline V gene are LGHNA and YNFKEQ. The CDR3 covers 13 residues. V was clipped by 1 base and J by 4 bases, with 7 bases between them. The same sample was also used in a study of T cells of mothers and their children.

The chain joins TRBV4-2 to TRBJ2-5; D call uncertain. What was sequenced was blood. The TCR originated in a boy between 10 and 17 years old in good health. DNA of the CDR3: TGTGCCAGCAGCCAAGTTGTTTCAGAGACCCAGTACTTC. As protein: CASSQVVSETQYF.